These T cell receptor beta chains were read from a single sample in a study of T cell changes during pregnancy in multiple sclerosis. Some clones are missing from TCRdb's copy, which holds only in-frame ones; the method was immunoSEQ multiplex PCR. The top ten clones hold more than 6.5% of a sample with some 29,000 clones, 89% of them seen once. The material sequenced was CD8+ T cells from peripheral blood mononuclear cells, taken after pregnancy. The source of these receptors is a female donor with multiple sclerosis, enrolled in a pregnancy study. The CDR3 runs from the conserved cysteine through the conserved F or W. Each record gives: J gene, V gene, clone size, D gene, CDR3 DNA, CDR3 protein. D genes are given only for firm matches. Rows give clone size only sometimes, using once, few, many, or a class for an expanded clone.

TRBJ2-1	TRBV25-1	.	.	TGTGCCAGCAGTGAACTGGAGGATGCCTACAATGAGCAGTTCTTC	CASSELEDAYNEQFF
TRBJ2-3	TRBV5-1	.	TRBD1	TGCGCCAGCAGCACCGGACAGGGAAGCACAGATACGCAGTATTTT	CASSTGQGSTDTQYF
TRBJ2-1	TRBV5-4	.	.	TGTGCCAGCAGCCCCGGAACAGTCGAGCAGTTCTTC	CASSPGTVEQFF
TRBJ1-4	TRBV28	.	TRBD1	TGTGCCAGCAGACCAGCCGGGACAGGGGGTTTTATGGAAAAACTGTTTTTT	CASRPAGTGGFMEKLFF
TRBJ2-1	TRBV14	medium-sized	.	TGTGCCAGCAGCCAATTGAGTGAGCAGTTCTTC	CASSQLSEQFF
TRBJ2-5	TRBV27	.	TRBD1	TGTGCCAGCAGCTATGGGACAGGGGGCAGGGAGACCCAGTACTTC	CASSYGTGGRETQYF
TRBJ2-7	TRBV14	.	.	TGTGCCAGCAGCCAAACTAGGGCGCACGAGCAGTACTTC	CASSQTRAHEQYF
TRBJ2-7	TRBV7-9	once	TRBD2	TGTGCCAGCAGCACTAGCGGGAGGACCTACGAGCAGTACTTC	CASSTSGRTYEQYF
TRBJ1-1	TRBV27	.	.	TGTGCCAGCGGAGAATCAGAAATAGCTTTCTTT	CASGESEIAFF
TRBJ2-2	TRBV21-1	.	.	TGTGCCAGCAGCAAAGACCCGCTGGGCTACAGCGGGAGAAACACCGGGGAGCTGTTTTTT	CASSKDPLGYSGRNTGELFF
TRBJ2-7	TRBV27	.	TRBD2	TGTGCCAGCAGTCTTTACGGACTAGCGGGAGGTGTCGGCGAGCAGTACTTC	CASSLYGLAGGVGEQYF
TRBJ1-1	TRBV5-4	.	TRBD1	TGTGCCAGCAGTCCTCCGGGACAGCTAAACACTGAAGCTTTCTTT	CASSPPGQLNTEAFF
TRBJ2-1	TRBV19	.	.	TGTGCCAGTAGTTTGAGGTCCCGTATGACCGTATACAATGAGCAGTTCTTC	CASSLRSRMTVYNEQFF
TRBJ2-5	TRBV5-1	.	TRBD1	TGCGCCAGCAGCCAATGGGACAGGGATGAAGAGACCCAGTACTTC	CASSQWDRDEETQYF
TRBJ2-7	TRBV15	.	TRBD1	TGTGCCACCTCCCCAGGACAGGGGGCAAACGAGCAGTACTTC	CATSPGQGANEQYF
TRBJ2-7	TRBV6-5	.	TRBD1	TGTGCCAGCAGCCCTGGACAGGGATGGTACGAGCAGTACTTC	CASSPGQGWYEQYF
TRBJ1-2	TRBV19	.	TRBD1	TGTGCCAGTAGGACAGGGGTGCCCTATGGCTACACCTTC	CASRTGVPYGYTF
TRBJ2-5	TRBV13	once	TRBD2	TGTGCCAGCAGCGGGAGGGAGTGGGAGACCCAGTACTTC	CASSGREWETQYF
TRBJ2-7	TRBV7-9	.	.	TGTGCCAGCAGCCTCGGACAGAACCACGAGCAGTACTTC	CASSLGQNHEQYF
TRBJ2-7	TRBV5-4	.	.	TGTGCCAGCAGCAGCCAGACAGAAACCTACGAGCAGTACTTC	CASSSQTETYEQYF
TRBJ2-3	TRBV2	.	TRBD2	TGTGCCAGCAGTGAATACCGGGCGGGAGGTAGCACAGATACGCAGTATTTT	CASSEYRAGGSTDTQYF
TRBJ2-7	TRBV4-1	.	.	TGCGCCAGCAGCCAAGTGAGCGGCCGCGCCGACGAGCAGTACTTC	CASSQVSGRADEQYF
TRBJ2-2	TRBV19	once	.	TGTGCCAGTAGTATAAAACTAGCTTCAACCGGGGAGCTGTTTTTT	CASSIKLASTGELFF
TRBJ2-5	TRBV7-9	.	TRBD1	TGTGCCAGCAGCTTAGCGGGAAGGGCAGACAGGGAAGAGACCCAGTACTTC	CASSLAGRADREETQYF
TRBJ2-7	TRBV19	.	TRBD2	TGTGCCAGTAGTATATTCGGAGGACTAGCGACCTACGAGCAGTACTTC	CASSIFGGLATYEQYF
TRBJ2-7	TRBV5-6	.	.	TGTGCCAGCAGCTTGCTCGTCAGCTACGAGCAGTACTTC	CASSLLVSYEQYF
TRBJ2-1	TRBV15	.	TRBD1	TGTGCCACCAGCAGAGATCGTGACAGGGTTACCGATGAGCAGTTCTTC	CATSRDRDRVTDEQFF
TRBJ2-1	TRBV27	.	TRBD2	TGTGCCAGCAGTGCAACTAGCGGGAGTGGCAATGAGCAGTTCTTC	CASSATSGSGNEQFF
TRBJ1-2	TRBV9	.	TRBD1	TGTGCCAGCAGGAACACCGGGACAGGGACTGGCTACACCTTC	CASRNTGTGTGYTF
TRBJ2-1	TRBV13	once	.	TGTGCCAGCCGGGACTCAGTATACAATGAGCAGTTCTTC	CASRDSVYNEQFF
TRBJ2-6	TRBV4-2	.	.	TGTGCCAGCAGCCAAGACAGTTCCTCTGGGGCCAACGTCCTGACTTTC	CASSQDSSSGANVLTF
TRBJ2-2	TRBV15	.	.	TGTGCCACCGTTAAATTGAACACCGGGGAGCTGTTTTTT	CATVKLNTGELFF
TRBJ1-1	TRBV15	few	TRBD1	TGTGCCACCAGCAGCAGATCAGGGGGCAGGACTGAAGCTTTCTTT	CATSSRSGGRTEAFF
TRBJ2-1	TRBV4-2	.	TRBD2	TGTGCCAGCAGCCAGGAGGACAGGGGATGGGTTACTAGCGGGGGTAATGAGCAGTTCTTC	CASSQEDRGWVTSGGNEQFF
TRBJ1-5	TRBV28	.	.	TGTGCCAGCAGTTTCAGGAGGTCCAAAGATCAGCCCCAGCATTTT	CASSFRRSKDQPQHF
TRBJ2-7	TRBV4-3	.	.	TGCGCCAGCAGCCAAGAAGTAGCGCGAACCTACGAGCAGTACTTC	CASSQEVARTYEQYF
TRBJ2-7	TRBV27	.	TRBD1	TGTGCCAGCAGAATTGGACAGGGGAGCCACGAGCAGTACTTC	CASRIGQGSHEQYF
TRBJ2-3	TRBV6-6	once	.	TGTGCCAGCAGTTACTCGAATCAGGGGCAAGATACGCAGTATTTT	CASSYSNQGQDTQYF
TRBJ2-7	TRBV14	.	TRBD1	TGTGCCAGCAGCCCGGGACAGTCCTACGAGCAGTACTTC	CASSPGQSYEQYF
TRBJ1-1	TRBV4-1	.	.	TGCGCCAGCAGCCAAGTAGAATACACTGAAGCTTTCTTT	CASSQVEYTEAFF
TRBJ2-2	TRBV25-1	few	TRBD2	TGTGCCAGCAGTGATCCAGGGACTAGCGGAGCCGGGGAGCTGTTTTTT	CASSDPGTSGAGELFF
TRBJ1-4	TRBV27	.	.	TGTGCCAGCAGTTCAGGCAGGGAGGCTGAAAAACTGTTTTTT	CASSSGREAEKLFF
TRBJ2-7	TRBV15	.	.	TGTGCCACCAGCAGAGACAGTCTAGCCTACGAGCAGTACTTC	CATSRDSLAYEQYF
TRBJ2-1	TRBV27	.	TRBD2	TGTGCCAGCAGTCTACTAGCGGGAGGGCTTAGGGATGAGCAGTTCTTC	CASSLLAGGLRDEQFF
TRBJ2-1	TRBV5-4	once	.	TGTGCCAGCAGCTTTCTGAATGAGCAGTTCTTC	CASSFLNEQFF
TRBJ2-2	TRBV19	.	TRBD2	TGTGCCAGTACCGTAATTAGACTAGCGGGAGGTCCCGGGGAGCTGTTTTTT	CASTVIRLAGGPGELFF
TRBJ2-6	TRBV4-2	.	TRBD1	TGTGCCAGCTCCGGGACAGGGAGCTCTGGGGCCAACGTCCCGACTTTC	CASSGTGSSGANVPTF
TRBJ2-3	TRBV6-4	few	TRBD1	TGTGCCAGCAGTGACTCAGGGGGCGCAGATACGCAGTATTTT	CASSDSGGADTQYF
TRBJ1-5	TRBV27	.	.	TGTGCCAGCAGTTGGTCAGGGAAGGTCCAGCCCCAGCATTTT	CASSWSGKVQPQHF
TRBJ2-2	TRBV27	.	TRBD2	TGTGCCAGCAGTTCCCTAGCGGAAACGAACACCGGGGAGCTGTTTTTT	CASSSLAETNTGELFF
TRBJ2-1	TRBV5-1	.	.	TGCGCCAGCAGCTCGGGTTTAGACTCGAACTACAATGAGCAGTTCTTC	CASSSGLDSNYNEQFF
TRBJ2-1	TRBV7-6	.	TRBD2	TGTGCCAGCAGCTTTACTAGCGGGAGGGCGCTGGGGAATGAGCAGTTCTTC	CASSFTSGRALGNEQFF
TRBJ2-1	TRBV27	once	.	TGTGCCAGCTTTCTAACCCCGCCGGAGCAGTTCTTC	CASFLTPPEQFF